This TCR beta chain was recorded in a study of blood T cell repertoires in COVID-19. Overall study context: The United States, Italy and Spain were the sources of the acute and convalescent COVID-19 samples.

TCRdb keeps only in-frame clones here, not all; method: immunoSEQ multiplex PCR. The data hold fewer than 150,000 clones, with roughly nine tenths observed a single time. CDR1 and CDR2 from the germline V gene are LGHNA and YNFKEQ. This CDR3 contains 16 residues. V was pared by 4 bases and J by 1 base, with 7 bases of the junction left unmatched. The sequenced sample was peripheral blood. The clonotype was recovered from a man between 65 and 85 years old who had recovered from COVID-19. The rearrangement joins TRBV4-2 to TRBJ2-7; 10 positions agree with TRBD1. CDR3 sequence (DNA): TGTGCCAGCAGCCTGGGTAGACAGGGGGCGTCCTACGAGCAGTACTTC. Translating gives CASSLGRQGASYEQYF.